This T cell receptor beta chain was documented in a study of blood T cell repertoires in COVID-19. The wider study: Material from acute and convalescent COVID-19 was sourced from the United States, Italy and Spain. Sources were T cells, B-cell-depleted T cells, or PBMCs; the material itself was cDNA or gDNA.

The authors' processing: Amplification with reference gene primers provided the estimates of nucleated cell counts. Measured with immunoSEQ multiplex PCR; TCRdb has only the in-frame clones, and not every one. The V and J calls and clone size come from that table; D and trimming were worked out from the DNA. The table has about 140,000 clones, roughly 88% seen once. Germline lookup yields CDR1 SGHAT and CDR2 FQNNGV. The V gene end was trimmed by 0 bases and the J gene end by 4 bases; junction bases not matched to a gene: 7. This CDR3 is built from 16 residues. This clone was found once. The sequencing input was peripheral blood. This receptor was identified in a man in his sixties with active or convalescent COVID-19. The V gene is TRBV11-2, the J gene TRBJ2-7; the match to TRBD1 covers 9 bases. Here the CDR3 reads CASSLDLYRGQYEQYF. The CDR3 nucleotides are TGTGCCAGCAGCTTAGACTTGTACAGGGGGCAGTACGAGCAGTACTTC.